One sample yielded the 30 T cell receptor beta chains listed below, sequenced in a study of shared T cell receptors in the human thymus. Here immunoSEQ multiplex PCR was the method, and the copy in TCRdb shows in-frame clones only, minus some. The repertoire includes some 640,000 clones, over 75% of them detected once, and more than 0.009% sits in the top ten. A further study also used this sample, focusing on human thymus T cells.

The sequenced sample was thymocytes. All receptors derive from a boy under two years old with a congenital heart defect.

The chain recombines TRBV4-3 with TRBJ2-1; weak D call: TRBD2 (6 bases). The V end was cut by 4 bases, the J end by 4 bases, with 14 bases between. Germline CDR1 LGHNA, CDR2 YSLEER. The CDR3 runs 15 residues. Here the CDR3 DNA reads TGCGCCAGCAGCCCCTTCCCGGGAGAATACAATGAGCAGTTCTTC. This sequence encodes CASSPFPGEYNEQFF.

The genes are TRBV4-1 and TRBJ1-1; 7 bases align to TRBD1. V dropped 1 base and J dropped 0; count of bases not matched to a gene: 11. The CDR3 is made up of 18 amino acids. Germline CDR1 and CDR2: MGHRA and YSYEKL. The CDR3 is CASSQGDRARLLNTEAFF. In DNA form, the CDR3 reads TGCGCCAGCAGCCAAGGAGACAGGGCTCGACTACTGAACACTGAAGCTTTCTTT.

This rearrangement joins TRBV4-3 to TRBJ2-2, with 9 bases matching TRBD1. The CDR3 loop spans 15 amino acids. The V gene end was trimmed by 4 bases and the J gene end by 1 base; junction bases not matched to a gene: 1. Germline V gene sequence: CDR1 LGHNA, CDR2 YSLEER. CDR3 nucleotides: TGCGCCAGCAGCCGGGGACAGGGGAACACCGGGGAGCTGTTTTTT. This sequence encodes CASSRGQGNTGELFF.

The chain couples TRBV6-5 to TRBJ1-6, with D possibly matching TRBD1 (5 bases). V was trimmed by 5 bases and J by 9 bases, leaving 11 bases between them. This CDR3 comprises 13 residues. Germline values: CDR1 MNHEY, CDR2 SVGAGI. The CDR3 DNA sequence: TGTGCCAGCAGTGGAGGGGAAGGTTCACCCCTCCACTTT. It encodes CASSGGEGSPLHF.

The gene calls are TRBV4-1 and TRBJ2-1; maybe TRBD2 (7 bases). The CDR3 covers 16 residues. The V gene's germline CDR1 is MGHRA and CDR2 YSYEKL. Trimming left V 3 bases short and J 5 bases short, with 17 bases between. This CDR3 is CASSHPGGGTNNEQFF. CDR3 bases: TGCGCCAGCAGCCACCCGGGGGGCGGGACCAACAATGAGCAGTTCTTC.

This clone was picked up one time. The chain uses TRBV27 and TRBJ1-6, with D possibly being TRBD1 (5 bases). Germline loops: CDR1 MNHEY, CDR2 SMNVEV (reference sequence). V shed 6 bases and J shed 13 bases, with 28 bases lying between them. CDR3 length: 17 amino acids. The CDR3 loop is CASSAGEVGGRSAPLHF. Written as DNA, the CDR3 is TGTGCCAGCAGCGCGGGGGAGGTAGGTGGCAGGTCGGCGCCCCTCCACTTT.

The chain couples TRBV28 to TRBJ2-3; TRBD2 agrees at 8 bases. J was trimmed by 6 bases and V by 4 bases; bases with no gene match: 12. Per germline, CDR1 MDHEN and CDR2 SYDVKM. CDR3 size: 16 residues. CDR3 sequence (DNA): TGTGCCAGCAGTTCGCATAGCGGGAAGCACTTCGATACGCAGTATTTT. This translates into CASSSHSGKHFDTQYF.

The chain has TRBV7-2 and TRBJ2-1; a possible D gene is TRBD2 (5 bases). V lost 4 bases and J lost 0, with 16 bases in between. CDR3 length equals 17 residues. From germline, CDR1 is SGHTA and CDR2 FQGNSA. The chain's CDR3 is CASSWTLSESSYNEQFF. DNA for the CDR3: TGTGCCAGCAGCTGGACTCTTAGCGAGAGCTCCTACAATGAGCAGTTCTTC.

J is TRBJ1-1 and V is TRBV20-1, with TRBD1 as a possible D gene (6 bases). Trimming cost V 3 bases and J 11 bases, with 10 bases left between them. CDR1 is DFQATT and CDR2 is SNEGSKA in the germline V gene (reference sequence). There are 10 residues in the CDR3. CDR3 DNA: TGCAGTGCTAGTGGACAGTGGGCTTTCTTT. Residues: CSASGQWAFF.

This chain connects TRBV6-5 to TRBJ1-5, with 7 bases that match TRBD1. The junction had 12 bases not matched to a gene; V was cut back by 10 bases and J by 3 bases. The V gene's germline CDR1 is MNHEY and CDR2 SVGAGI. CDR3 length: 15 amino acids. The CDR3 reads CATSQGGPVNQPQHF. The CDR3, as DNA: TGTGCCACCAGCCAGGGGGGCCCAGTCAATCAGCCCCAGCATTTT.

V gene TRBV28 combines with J gene TRBJ2-4, with 10 bases lining up with TRBD1. V lost 7 bases to trimming and J lost 6 bases; unmatched junction nucleotides: 12. Per germline, CDR1 MDHEN and CDR2 SYDVKM. CDR3 length equals 16 residues. The CDR3 here is CASTSSGTGERNIQYF. The CDR3 coding sequence is TGTGCCAGCACCAGCTCGGGGACAGGGGAGAGAAACATTCAGTACTTC.

The chain combines TRBV18 with TRBJ2-3, with TRBD2 identical over 7 bases. J lost 2 bases, V lost 3 bases, and 5 bases had no gene match. Germline lookup yields CDR1 KGHSH and CDR2 LQKENI. The CDR3 sequence is 15 residues long. CDR3 sequence: CASSPLGGPTDTQYF. DNA of the CDR3: TGTGCCAGCTCACCTCTGGGAGGGCCCACAGATACGCAGTATTTT.

About this clone itself: One junction end disagrees with the germline gene, perhaps due to a read error. The chain employs TRBV7-7 and TRBJ2-1; TRBD1 matches 9 bases. CDR1 and CDR2 from the germline V gene are SSHAT and FNYEAQ (reference sequence). The CDR3 has 15 amino acids. CDR3 protein: CASSRGQGINNEQFF. CDR3 in DNA: TGTGCTAGCAGCAGAGGACAGGGGATAAACAATGAGCAGTTCTTC.

The chain couples TRBV19 to TRBJ1-1, with 7 bases matching TRBD1. The CDR3 has 16 amino acids. Losses at the gene ends were 3 bases for V and 1 base for J; bases not matched to a gene: 8. The V gene's germline CDR1 is LNHDA and CDR2 SQIVND (reference sequence). CDR3 loop: CASSIFQGGRNTEAFF. The CDR3 DNA reads as TGTGCCAGTAGTATCTTCCAGGGGGGACGGAACACTGAAGCTTTCTTT.

The V gene is TRBV2, the J gene TRBJ1-2, with 7 bases fitting TRBD1. Trimming cost V 7 bases and J 5 bases; bases outside gene matches: 7. The CDR3 is made up of 13 amino acids. Germline assignment: CDR1 SNHLY and CDR2 FYNNEI. The CDR3 nucleotides are TGTGCCAGCAACAGGGGAAAGGAATATGGCTACACCTTC. It yields the protein CASNRGKEYGYTF.

The CDR3: CASGHLSTEAFF. CDR3 bases: TGTGCCAGCGGACACCTCTCCACTGAAGCTTTCTTT. The V gene is TRBV19, the J gene TRBJ1-1; D is possibly TRBD1 (5 bases). The CDR3 contains 12 residues. Trimming stripped 9 bases from V and 4 bases from J, with 12 bases between. Germline V gene data show CDR1 as LNHDA and CDR2 as SQIVND (reference sequence).

J is TRBJ1-4 and V is TRBV9, with a weak D call TRBD1 (6 bases). V lost 2 bases and J 2 bases, leaving 13 bases between the germline ends. There are 16 residues in the CDR3. Per germline, CDR1 SGDLS and CDR2 YYNGEE. As DNA, the CDR3 is TGTGCCAGCAGCGTCGGCGGGGGCCGCACTAATGAAAAACTGTTTTTT. Its protein is CASSVGGGRTNEKLFF.

The V call is TRBV5-4, the J call TRBJ2-1, with D possibly TRBD1 on 6 matching bases. CDR1 is SGHNT, CDR2 YYREEE, per germline (reference sequence). Trimming took off 3 bases at V and 7 bases at J, with 17 bases between the two ends. The CDR3 contains 15 residues. CDR3 sequence reads: CASSWARGSGNEQFF. Here the CDR3 DNA reads TGTGCCAGCAGCTGGGCCAGGGGTTCCGGGAATGAGCAGTTCTTC.

This clone was observed a few times. The chain employs TRBV9 and TRBJ2-1; 7 bases agree with TRBD2. Germline V CDR1 and CDR2: SGDLS, YYNGEE. The CDR3 runs to 14 residues. With V trimmed by 4 bases and J by 7 bases, 8 bases remained unmatched. The CDR3 spells CASSSRGRGNEQFF. In DNA, the CDR3 is TGTGCCAGCAGCTCCCGGGGGAGGGGAAATGAGCAGTTCTTC.

The V gene is TRBV19, the J gene TRBJ2-7; D unresolved. CDR3 length: 15 residues. The germline CDR1 and CDR2 sequences are LNHDA and SQIVND (reference sequence). Trimming cost V 4 bases and J 5 bases, with 18 bases left between them. Here the CDR3 DNA reads TGTGCCAGTAGTACCGTGTCTGCCTGGAGCCACGAGCAGTACTTC. Protein product: CASSTVSAWSHEQYF.

This chain links TRBV4-3 with TRBJ1-5; no firm D call. Germline V lookup: CDR1 LGHNA, CDR2 YSLEER. The CDR3 covers 15 residues. V gave up 0 bases and J gave up 4 bases, with 10 bases separating them. The chain's CDR3 is CASSQDRGLNQPQHF. DNA of the CDR3: TGCGCCAGCAGCCAAGATAGAGGTCTTAATCAGCCCCAGCATTTT.

The rearrangement joins TRBV7-9 to TRBJ1-5; a possible D gene is TRBD1 (6 bases). This CDR3 has 17 residues. V lost 5 bases and J lost 7, with 24 bases in between. Germline V gene sequence: CDR1 SEHNR, CDR2 FQNEAQ (reference sequence). CDR3 bases: TGTGCCAGCAGCCACGGAAAAAACAGGGAAAGAGCGCAGCCCCAGCATTTT. As protein: CASSHGKNRERAQPQHF. The variable domain in full, completed from reference TRBV7-9 and TRBJ1-5, reads DTGVSQNPRHKITKRGQNVTFRCDPISEHNRLYWYRQTLGQGPEFLTYFQNEAQLEKSRLLSDRFSAERPKGSFSTLEIQRTEQGDSAMYLCASSHGKNRERAQPQHFGDGTRLSIL.

V usage is TRBV10-1 and J usage is TRBJ2-7; the D gene is possibly TRBD1 (5 bases). Looked up from germline, CDR1 is WNHNN and CDR2 is SYGVQD (reference sequence). Between the trimmed V and J ends, which lost 3 bases and 5 bases, there was a span of 14 bases. CDR3 length: 14 residues. In DNA, the CDR3 is TGCGCCAGCAGTGAAGGCAGGGAAACCGACGAGCAGTACTTC. Translated, it gives CASSEGRETDEQYF.

This chain joins TRBV28 and TRBJ2-3, with D possibly being TRBD2 (5 bases). V was clipped by 3 bases and J by 4 bases, with 17 bases between them. CDR1 and CDR2 from the germline V gene are MDHEN and SYDVKM. The CDR3 totals 16 residues. The CDR3, as DNA: TGTGCCAGCAGTTTGCAACACGGAGGTTCGGCAGATACGCAGTATTTT. Translated: CASSLQHGGSADTQYF.

The V and J genes are TRBV14 and TRBJ2-1; 11 nucleotides agree with TRBD2. The CDR3 extends over 19 amino acids. CDR1 is SGHDN and CDR2 is FVKESK in the germline V gene. Trimming removed 5 bases from V and 8 bases from J; junction bases left unmatched: 20. The CDR3 DNA reads TGTGCCAGCAGCTTGGGGCAGGGCGGAGGACTAGCGGGTACCCATGAGCAGTTCTTC. Protein product: CASSLGQGGGLAGTHEQFF.

The rearrangement joins TRBV5-1 to TRBJ2-1; TRBD2 matches at 7 bases. CDR3 length equals 16 residues. The germline CDR1 and CDR2 sequences are SGHRS and YFSETQ. V was clipped by 0 bases and J by 3 bases; unmatched bases: 6. CDR3 DNA: TGCGCCAGCAGCTTGGGGATAGCGGGTTACTACAATGAGCAGTTCTTC. This sequence encodes CASSLGIAGYYNEQFF.

The chain couples TRBV10-3 to TRBJ1-5, with a tentative D call TRBD1 (6 bases). Per germline, CDR1 ENHRY and CDR2 SYGVKD. V lost 2 bases to trimming and J lost 6 bases, with 17 bases between them. The CDR3 runs to 16 residues. The CDR3 nucleotides are TGTGCCATCAGTGAGAATTTTGGGGGGGCGTGTCAGCCCCAGCATTTT. Translated: CAISENFGGACQPQHF.

The genes are TRBV27 and TRBJ1-2, with D tentatively TRBD1 (5 bases). Trimming stripped 2 bases from V and 7 bases from J, with 23 bases between. The CDR3 spans 17 residues. Germline V gives CDR1 MNHEY, CDR2 SMNVEV (reference sequence). The CDR3 DNA follows: TGTGCCAGCAGTTTAATCGCCAGGGCGGGGTCGTATGGTGGCTACACCTTC. It specifies CASSLIARAGSYGGYTF.

The chain combines TRBV13 with TRBJ1-3; D remains unclear. Germline CDR1 PRHDT, CDR2 FYEKMQ (reference sequence). The CDR3 sequence is 16 residues long. Between the trimmed V and J ends, which lost 6 bases and 5 bases, there was a span of 20 bases. CDR3: CASRESGEGFRNTIYF. CDR3 coding DNA: TGTGCCAGCAGAGAATCCGGGGAGGGATTCAGAAACACCATATATTTT. Full variable domain (remainder filled in from reference TRBV13 and TRBJ1-3): AAGVIQSPRHLIKEKRETATLKCYPIPRHDTVYWYQQGPGQDPQFLISFYEKMQSDKGSIPDRFSAQQFSDYHSELNMSSLELGDSALYFCASRESGEGFRNTIYFGEGSWLTVV.

The rearrangement uses TRBV5-1 and TRBJ2-7; D gene ambiguous. Germline CDR1 is SGHRS and CDR2 is YFSETQ. The CDR3 length is 16 residues. V dropped 7 bases and J dropped 7 bases, with 27 bases sitting between them. The DNA for the CDR3 is TGCGCCAGCCAACTGGATGATACCCGCGGCTTGGAAGAGCAGTACTTC. Encoded protein: CASQLDDTRGLEEQYF.